This record covers a single T cell receptor beta chain. Its antigen is unknown. Per-base qualities were not stored, and no clone one base away is much larger. Library preparation used the immunoSEQ multiplex PCR assay. For the multiplex PCR, a mixture combining 60 forward primers for TCR Vbeta segments and 13 reverse primers for TCR Jbeta segments was used. Amplification of the CDR3 region of rearranged TCR beta genes was performed with a multiplex PCR assay on genomic DNA. Amplified TCR beta libraries were sequenced as 87-base-pair reads on the Illumina HiSeq System. The study's processing was this. Across the 600 to 700 repertoires, a later analysis counted some 80 million unique TCR beta chains, some 11 million of which were shared by at least two donors. A nearest-neighbor algorithm error-corrected the raw reads and collapsed the reads into unique sequences, merging closely related sequences to remove PCR and sequencing errors. CDR3 sequences were aligned to IMGT reference sequences to assign V, D and J gene segments. For a sequence to be retained, a match of at least six nucleotides to both a V gene segment and a J gene segment was required. A rearrangement counted as productive if the CDR3 had no stop codons and remained in frame with V and J, and every other rearrangement counted as non-productive. CDR3 was defined by IMGT convention, running from the second conserved V-encoded cysteine to the conserved J-encoded phenylalanine. In an earlier analysis of around 640 of the donors, sequences lacking an unambiguous match to a single V gene segment were excluded. An earlier analysis of several hundred of the donors called V segments functional above 56.7% productive rearrangements and segregating when the between-donor standard deviation exceeded 5%. To diagnose cytomegalovirus status from the catalog of TCR beta chain sequences, a statistical classification framework was built. In a later analysis, V and J genes were assigned by comparing TCR nucleotide sequences against IMGT/GENE-DB human TR gene sequences. In a later analysis, CDR3 sequences and most-parsimonious VDJ recombination scenarios were assigned using the TCRdist pipeline. In a later analysis, each TCR beta chain was defined by its CDR3 amino acid sequence together with its V-gene family, and reads lacking a unique V-gene family were excluded. A later analysis removed 600 or so highly shared, low-generation-probability nucleotide sequences to deal with suspected cross-contamination and a sequencing artifact. In a later analysis, a clonal expansion index for each public chain was calculated from normalized within-repertoire ranks of inferred template counts. Generation probabilities in a later analysis came from a VDJ recombination model fitted to out-of-frame rearrangements, and those results were checked against IGoR. In a later analysis, hypergeometric tests were used to score TCR-TCR, TCR-HLA and TCR-CMV co-occurrence, with a repertoire-size bias correction applied to TCR pairs. In a later analysis, false discovery rates were estimated by permuting HLA or CMV assignments 20 times. In a later analysis, co-occurring TCRs were grouped using DBSCAN, with TCRdist sequence similarity added in when clustering inside HLA-allele-positive subsets. Repertoires with fewer than 30,000 or more than 120,000 public chains were left out of co-occurrence clustering, as were about 5 repertoires with anomalous nucleotide sharing. TCRdb took this table from immuneACCESS and kept in-frame rearrangements with V and J called. Such tables lack part of the clones; where checked against another copy, unresolved V genes explain under half of the gap, and the rest is unexplained. V and J calls and clone size come straight from that table; D and trimming were deduced from the DNA. The sample table contains 65,000 to 75,000 clones; only one count was recorded for approximately 67% of them. The top ten hold about 1.9% of the sample.

The cohort comprised some 730 healthy bone marrow donors. At the time of sampling, all cohort members were nominally healthy, though unrecorded immune exposures were likely present. The donor was CMV seronegative and was included in the group of 352 seronegative cohort members. Every donor gave a peripheral blood sample, and the peripheral blood mononuclear cells from that sample were used for TCR beta sequencing. Genomic DNA was extracted from the blood cell samples with the Qiagen DNeasy Blood Extraction Kit. The data are from a study of cytomegalovirus exposure and HLA in healthy donors (dated by TCRdb to 2015 to 2018). For the study in its entirety: An earlier analysis of 587 of the donors reported approximately 280 Gb of sequence data and approximately 120 million unique TCR beta sequences obtained from about 180 million T cells. About 280 gigabases of sequencing data and 75 million to 85 million unique TCR sequences made up an early release that covered approximately 650 HLA-typed donors. Of the 350 to 450 genotyped donors, roughly 80% were placed in the genetic ancestry cluster associated with self-reported Caucasian donors. The study was designed to test whether signatures of past pathogen exposure could be identified by cataloging public T cell receptors. Using immunosequencing, the study profiled T cell repertoires from fewer than 700 subjects and related those repertoires to cytomegalovirus serostatus. Along with the roughly 670-subject first cohort, a separate validation cohort of roughly 110 different subjects was used. The study combined high-throughput TCR immunosequencing, statistical association of individual TCRs with disease status, and machine learning to predict cytomegalovirus infection status. A later analysis re-examined previously published TCR beta repertoires from over 500 donors and added high-resolution HLA genotyping to investigate patterns of TCR occurrence. Rather than drawing on any new phenotypic data, the later analysis identified candidate immune exposures from TCR beta sequences and the way those sequences occurred across donors. An earlier analysis of 500 to 650 of the donors applied high-throughput TCR beta sequencing to assess whether each TCR beta V gene segment acted as functional or pseudogenic. Donor age, sex, ethnicity and CMV serostatus were collected together with the repertoire data. Genome-wide SNP genotypes for about 55% of the roughly 670 donors were used in a later genetic analysis, which treated that subset as a discovery cohort. Every repertoire in the discovery cohort had been generated on one and the same sequencing platform. Both class I and class II loci were covered by HLA typing, at four-digit resolution. The number of typed donors differed by locus: about 620-630 for A, B, C, DRB1 and DQB1; 500 to 550 for DQA1; 606 for DPA1; and around 470 for DPB1. Because of strong linkage in the cohort, five DR-DQ haplotypes were treated as single units for association and clustering. Among a few hundred genotyped donors of the cohort, an average of approximately 250,000 unique TCR beta nucleotide sequences were sequenced per donor, roughly a sixth of them non-productive.

What the study reported, not specific to this receptor: Across donors, most TCR sequences were observed very rarely, whereas some public TCRs were present in many individuals. The earlier analysis of 450 to 700 of the donors excluded around 17 rarely observed V segments, including chromosome 9 orphons, because counts were too low. In a later analysis, around 17,000 TCR beta sequences were associated with specific HLA alleles at a false discovery rate of 0.05. Compared with the 666-donor mean, donors in an Asian-associated ancestry cluster had fewer N-insertions in productive TCRs, according to a later genetic analysis. Presence/absence analyses assumed roughly uniform sequencing depth across donors, an assumption that may not hold. A further reported finding was that TCR beta sequences accurately predicted the HLA-A and HLA-B alleles for most subjects in the first cohort. A later genetic analysis associated a missense DCLRE1C variant with V-gene and J-gene trimming of TCR beta chains, and an independent cohort replicated the association. In vitro tests confirmed that three of the cytomegalovirus-associated TCR beta chains recognize cytomegalovirus antigens. A cluster of highly shared sequence variants was judged likely to be a technical artifact of the sequencing pipeline. HLA typing was unavailable for some donors at each locus, so association tests used only the typed subset. A later analysis found that TCR association rates varied across HLA loci, with DRB1 alleles showing the most associated TCRs and HLA-C alleles the fewest. The study listed 164 TCR beta chains as associated with cytomegalovirus. Linkage disequilibrium might explain the correlated functional status among segregating V segments, but an unknown experimental factor could not be excluded. An earlier analysis of 587 of the donors showed that most TCR beta V segments appeared in productive rearrangements either about 87% or about 30% of the time, which broadly matched IMGT annotations. According to the authors, the approach could potentially be generalized to other disease states and immunological phenotypes. Immune exposure information for the cohort was limited to CMV serostatus. Compared with equally common non-associated chains, HLA-associated TCR beta chains in a later analysis were more clonally expanded and had lower generation probabilities. A later analysis reported that several top co-occurrence clusters appeared linked to parvovirus B19, influenza, CMV and Epstein-Barr virus. Because the 87-base-pair reads could not distinguish some IMGT-functional V segments, including TRBV6-2 and TRBV6-3, those segments were excluded. The classifier was reported to diagnose cytomegalovirus status with high specificity and sensitivity in both the original cohort and the validation cohort. Assigning TCR associations to individual alleles was difficult when HLA alleles, especially DR and DQ, strongly co-occurred. Most CMV-associated TCR beta chains appeared to be HLA-restricted in a later analysis, and the HLA associations seemed to be driven largely by CMV exposure. The cohort was sequenced for TCR beta chains only, and without alpha or paired-chain data the features that could be detected were limited.

Including the terminal cysteine and phenylalanine, the CDR3 comprises 14 residues. Only the CDR3 portion is preserved as DNA: 42 bases, with reading frame beginning at the first base. V is pared back by 8 bases and J by 6 bases, with 22 bases lying between the germline termini. CDR1 and CDR2 (SQVTM, ANQGSEA) derive from the germline V gene. The source material was PBMCs. This receptor was obtained from a woman aged 25-40 years in good health and CMV-seronegative. The V and J genes are TRBV29-1 and TRBJ1-1; perhaps TRBD1 is the D gene, with 6 bases matching. The DNA sequence is given as TGCAGCTCCCTCTCGGGGGGCGGAACCGCTGAAGCTTTCTTT. Its translation is CSSLSGGGTAEAFF.